The clone carrying this TCR beta chain showed up just a few times. Its target is unknown. Possible read error: a much larger clone is one base away. 5'RACE with 10-nucleotide random UMIs produced the cDNA. Sequencing runs each yielded over 190 million TCR-beta sequences from 15-18 subjects. TCRdb used MiXCR to reprocess the 5' RACE reads, holding one entry per CDR3 protein. This repertoire shows about 87,000 distinct CDR3 sequences, roughly 3.3% found once; its top ten account for 2.5% to 3%. These data belong to a study of neurological immune-mediated disorders. In the study overall: The 35 or so multiple sclerosis patients comprised some 30 relapsing-remitting and 3 secondary progressive cases. General study results and limits: Expanded clones shared no CDR3 amino acid sequences across subjects, suggesting private repertoires in all groups.

The CDR3 runs to 13 residues. Per the germline V gene, CDR1 is SEHNR and CDR2 is FQNEAQ (reference sequence). This receptor was taken from a woman between 50 and 59 years old with multiple sclerosis. V gene TRBV7-9 combines with J gene TRBJ2-4; D remains ambiguous. Sequencing was done on a sample of PBMCs. The CDR3 DNA reads as TGTGCCAGCAGCTTCGGAGCCAAAAAAATTCAGTACTTC. The encoded protein is CASSFGAKKIQYF.